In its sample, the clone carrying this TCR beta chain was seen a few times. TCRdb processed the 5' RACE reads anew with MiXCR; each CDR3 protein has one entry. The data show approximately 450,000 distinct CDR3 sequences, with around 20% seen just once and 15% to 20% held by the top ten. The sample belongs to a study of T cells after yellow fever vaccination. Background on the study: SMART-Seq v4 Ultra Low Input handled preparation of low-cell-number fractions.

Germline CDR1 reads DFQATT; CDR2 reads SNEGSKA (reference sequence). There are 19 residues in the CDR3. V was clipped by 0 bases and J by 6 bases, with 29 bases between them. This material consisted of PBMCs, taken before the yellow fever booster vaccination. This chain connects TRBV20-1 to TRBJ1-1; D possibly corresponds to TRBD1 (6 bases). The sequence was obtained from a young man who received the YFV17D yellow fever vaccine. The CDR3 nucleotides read TGCAGTGCTAGAGATATAAGAAAACAGGGTGCCCTCGGCTACCCTGAAGCTTTCTTT. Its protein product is CSARDIRKQGALGYPEAFF.